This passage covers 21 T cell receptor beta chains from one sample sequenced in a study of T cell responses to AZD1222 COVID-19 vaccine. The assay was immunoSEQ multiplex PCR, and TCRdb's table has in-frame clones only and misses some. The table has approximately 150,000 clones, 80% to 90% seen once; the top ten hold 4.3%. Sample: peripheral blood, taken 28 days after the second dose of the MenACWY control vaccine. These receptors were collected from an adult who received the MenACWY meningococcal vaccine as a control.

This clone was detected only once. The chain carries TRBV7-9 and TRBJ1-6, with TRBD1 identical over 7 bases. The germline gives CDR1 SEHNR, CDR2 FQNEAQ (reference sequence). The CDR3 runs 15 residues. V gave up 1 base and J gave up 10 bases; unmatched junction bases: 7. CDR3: CASSLVATGYSPLHF. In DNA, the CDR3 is TGTGCCAGCAGCTTAGTAGCGACAGGGTACTCACCCCTCCACTTT. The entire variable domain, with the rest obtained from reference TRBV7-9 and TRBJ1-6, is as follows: DTGVSQNPRHKITKRGQNVTFRCDPISEHNRLYWYRQTLGQGPEFLTYFQNEAQLEKSRLLSDRFSAERPKGSFSTLEIQRTEQGDSAMYLCASSLVATGYSPLHFGNGTRLTVT.

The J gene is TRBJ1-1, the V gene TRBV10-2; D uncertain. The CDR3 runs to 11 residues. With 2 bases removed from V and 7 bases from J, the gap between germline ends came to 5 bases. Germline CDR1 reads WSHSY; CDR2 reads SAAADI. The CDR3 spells CASSEGIEAFF. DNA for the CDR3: TGCGCCAGCAGTGAGGGGATTGAAGCTTTCTTT.

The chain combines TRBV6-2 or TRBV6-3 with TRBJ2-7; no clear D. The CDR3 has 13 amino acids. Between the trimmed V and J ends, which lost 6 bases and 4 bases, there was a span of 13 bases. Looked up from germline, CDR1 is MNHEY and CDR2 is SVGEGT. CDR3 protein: CASSPIVPYEQYF. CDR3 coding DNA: TGTGCCAGCAGCCCAATAGTTCCGTACGAGCAGTACTTC.

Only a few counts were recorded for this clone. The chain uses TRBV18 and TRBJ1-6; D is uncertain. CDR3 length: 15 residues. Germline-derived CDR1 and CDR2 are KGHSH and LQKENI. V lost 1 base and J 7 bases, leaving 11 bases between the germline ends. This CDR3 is CASSPHAQNNSPLHF. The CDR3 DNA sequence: TGTGCCAGCTCACCACATGCACAAAACAATTCACCCCTCCACTTT. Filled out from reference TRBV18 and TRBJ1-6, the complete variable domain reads NAGVMQNPRHLVRRRGQEARLRCSPMKGHSHVYWYRQLPEEGLKFMVYLQKENIIDESGMPKERFSAEFPKEGPSILRIQQVVRGDSAAYFCASSPHAQNNSPLHFGNGTRLTVT.

The CDR3 DNA is TGTGCCAGCAGTTCACCCATCGGGCCCCAGCATTTT. Its translation is CASSSPIGPQHF. The V gene is TRBV28, the J gene TRBJ1-5; D uncertain. This CDR3 region has 12 residues. Germline values: CDR1 MDHEN, CDR2 SYDVKM. The V and J ends lost 4 bases and 9 bases respectively, with 10 bases between them. Full variable domain (remainder filled in from reference TRBV28 and TRBJ1-5): DVKVTQSSRYLVKRTGEKVFLECVQDMDHENMFWYRQDPGLGLRLIYFSYDVKMKEKGDIPEGYSVSREKKERFSLILESASTNQTSMYLCASSSPIGPQHFGDGTRLSIL.

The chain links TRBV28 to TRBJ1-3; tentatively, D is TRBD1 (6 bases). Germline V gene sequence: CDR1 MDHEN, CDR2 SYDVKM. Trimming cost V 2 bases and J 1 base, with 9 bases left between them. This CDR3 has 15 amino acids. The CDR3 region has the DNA TGTGCCAGCAGTTTAACGCAGGGGTCTGGAAACACCATATATTTT. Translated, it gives CASSLTQGSGNTIYF.

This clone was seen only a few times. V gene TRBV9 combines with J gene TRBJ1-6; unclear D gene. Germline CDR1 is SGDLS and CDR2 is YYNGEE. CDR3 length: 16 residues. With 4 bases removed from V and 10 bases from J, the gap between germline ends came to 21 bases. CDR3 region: CASSPFREDPRSPLHF. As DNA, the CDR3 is TGTGCCAGCAGCCCCTTTCGAGAAGATCCCAGGTCACCCCTCCACTTT.

CDR3 sequence: CASSQGSLGSGNTIYF. Written as DNA, the CDR3 is TGCGCCAGCAGCCAAGGATCCTTAGGCTCTGGAAACACCATATATTTT. The chain joins TRBV4-3 to TRBJ1-3; D remains ambiguous. The CDR3 loop spans 16 amino acids. The ends were cut back, 1 base at V and 0 bases at J, with 10 bases in the middle. Germline V CDR1 and CDR2: LGHNA, YSLEER.

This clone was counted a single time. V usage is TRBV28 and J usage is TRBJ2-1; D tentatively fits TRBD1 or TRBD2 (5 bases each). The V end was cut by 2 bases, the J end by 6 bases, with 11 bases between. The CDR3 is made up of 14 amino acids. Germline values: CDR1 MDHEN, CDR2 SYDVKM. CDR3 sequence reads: CASSLVGTINEQFF. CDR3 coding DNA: TGTGCCAGCAGTTTAGTCGGGACGATCAATGAGCAGTTCTTC.

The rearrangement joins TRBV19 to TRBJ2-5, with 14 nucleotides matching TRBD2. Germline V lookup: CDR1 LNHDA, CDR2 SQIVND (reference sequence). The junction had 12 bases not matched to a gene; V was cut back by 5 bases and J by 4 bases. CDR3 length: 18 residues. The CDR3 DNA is TGTGCCAGTAGTTACGAAGGGACTAGCGGGAGATATGGAGAGACCCAGTACTTC. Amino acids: CASSYEGTSGRYGETQYF.

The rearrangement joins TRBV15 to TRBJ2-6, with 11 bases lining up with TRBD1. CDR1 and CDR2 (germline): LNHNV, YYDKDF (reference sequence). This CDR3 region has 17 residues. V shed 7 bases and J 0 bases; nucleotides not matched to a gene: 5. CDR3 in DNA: TGTGCCACCATCCAGGACAGGGGGCACTCTGGGGCCAACGTCCTGACTTTC. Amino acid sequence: CATIQDRGHSGANVLTF.

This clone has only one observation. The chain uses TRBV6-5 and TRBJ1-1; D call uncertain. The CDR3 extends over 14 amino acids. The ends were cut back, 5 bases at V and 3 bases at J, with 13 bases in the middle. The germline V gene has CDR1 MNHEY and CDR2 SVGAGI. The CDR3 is CASSPRRWHTEAFF. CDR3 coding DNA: TGTGCCAGCAGTCCGCGGCGGTGGCACACTGAAGCTTTCTTT.

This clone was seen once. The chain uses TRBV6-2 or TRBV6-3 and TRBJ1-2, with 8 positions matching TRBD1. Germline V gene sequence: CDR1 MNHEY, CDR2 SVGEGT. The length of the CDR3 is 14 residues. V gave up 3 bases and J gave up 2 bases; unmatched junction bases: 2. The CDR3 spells CASSYGTGNYGYTF. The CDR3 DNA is TGTGCCAGCAGTTATGGGACAGGCAACTATGGCTACACCTTC.

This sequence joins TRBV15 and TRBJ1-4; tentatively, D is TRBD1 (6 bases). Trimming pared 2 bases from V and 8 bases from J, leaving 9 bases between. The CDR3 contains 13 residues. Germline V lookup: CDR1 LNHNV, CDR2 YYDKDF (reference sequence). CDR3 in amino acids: CATSRLTGEKLFF. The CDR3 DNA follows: TGTGCCACCAGCAGATTAACAGGGGAAAAACTGTTTTTT.

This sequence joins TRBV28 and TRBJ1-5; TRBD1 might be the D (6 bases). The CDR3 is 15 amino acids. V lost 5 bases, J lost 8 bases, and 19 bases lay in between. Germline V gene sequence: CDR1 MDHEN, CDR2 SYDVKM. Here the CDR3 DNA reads TGTGCCAGCAGTCGATCGACAGGCTTTGGTGAGCCCCAGCATTTT. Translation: CASSRSTGFGEPQHF.

The CDR3 sequence is CASSLSRVHYGYTF. Written as DNA, the CDR3 is TGTGCCAGCAGTCTCAGCAGGGTTCACTATGGCTACACCTTC. This chain uses TRBV28 with TRBJ1-2, with D tentatively TRBD1 (5 bases). The V and J ends lost 5 bases and 3 bases respectively, with 13 bases between them. The CDR3 totals 14 residues. The germline V gene encodes CDR1 MDHEN and CDR2 SYDVKM.

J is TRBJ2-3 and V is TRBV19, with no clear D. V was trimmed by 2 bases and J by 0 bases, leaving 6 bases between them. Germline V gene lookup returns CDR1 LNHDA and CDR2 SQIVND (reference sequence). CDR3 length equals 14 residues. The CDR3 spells CASSIIGSTDTQYF. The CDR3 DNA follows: TGTGCCAGTAGTATAATTGGTAGCACAGATACGCAGTATTTT.

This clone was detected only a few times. CDR3 sequence (DNA): TGTGCCAGCGGCAAGCGGGAGGGTTACAATGAGCAGTTCTTC. Translated: CASGKREGYNEQFF. This sequence joins TRBV7-8 and TRBJ2-1, with 10 bases fitting TRBD2. With 8 bases clipped from V and 4 bases from J, the junction kept 5 bases outside the gene matches. The CDR3 covers 14 residues. Looked up from germline, CDR1 is SGHVS and CDR2 is FQNEAQ. Full variable domain (outside the CDR3, taken from reference TRBV7-8 and TRBJ2-1): GAGVSQSPRYKVAKRGQDVALRCDPISGHVSLFWYQQALGQGPEFLTYFQNEAQLDKSGLPSDRFFAERPEGSVSTLKIQRTQQEDSAVYLCASGKREGYNEQFFGPGTRLTVL.

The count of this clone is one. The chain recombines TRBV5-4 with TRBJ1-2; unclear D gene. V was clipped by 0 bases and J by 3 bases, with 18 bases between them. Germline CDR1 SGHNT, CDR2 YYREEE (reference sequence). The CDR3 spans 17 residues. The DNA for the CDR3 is TGTGCCAGCAGCTTGGCCCCGGTTGGTTTAGGTGACTATGGCTACACCTTC. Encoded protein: CASSLAPVGLGDYGYTF. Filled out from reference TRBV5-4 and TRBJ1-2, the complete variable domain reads ETGVTQSPTHLIKTRGQQVTLRCSSQSGHNTVSWYQQALGQGPQFIFQYYREEENGRGNFPPRFSGLQFPNYSSELNVNALELDDSALYLCASSLAPVGLGDYGYTFGSGTRLTVV.

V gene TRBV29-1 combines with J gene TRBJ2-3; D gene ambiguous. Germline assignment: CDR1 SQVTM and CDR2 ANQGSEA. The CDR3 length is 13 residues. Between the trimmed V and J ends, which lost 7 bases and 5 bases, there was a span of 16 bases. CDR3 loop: CSAVRALGDTQYF. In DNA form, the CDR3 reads TGCAGCGCTGTTAGGGCTTTGGGAGATACGCAGTATTTT.

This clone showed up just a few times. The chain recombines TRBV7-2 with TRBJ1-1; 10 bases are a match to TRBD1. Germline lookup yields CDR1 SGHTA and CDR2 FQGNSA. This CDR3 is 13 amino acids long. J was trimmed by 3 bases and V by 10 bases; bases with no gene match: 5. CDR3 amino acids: CATRQGAYTEAFF. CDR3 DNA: TGTGCCACCAGACAGGGGGCATACACTGAAGCTTTCTTT.